This T cell receptor beta chain was profiled in a study of blood T cell repertoires in COVID-19. Across the whole study: Collection of acute and convalescent COVID-19 samples took place in the United States, Italy and Spain.

CDR3 length: 14 residues. CDR1 and CDR2 (germline): SGHTA, FQGNSA. The V and J ends lost 1 base and 2 bases respectively, with 9 bases between them. Residents of about two dozen US areas, aged 18 to 89 years, made up the participants. Membership in each cohort depended on participant-reported clinical history. As processed by the authors: Amplification from reference gene primers served as the basis for estimated nucleated cell counts. The table came from immunoSEQ multiplex PCR; TCRdb's copy has only in-frame clones and leaves some out. The V and J calls and the clone size are those of that table, but D and trimming were determined from the DNA. The table records 220,000 or so clones, roughly 80% of them present only once.

This receptor was taken from a woman aged 40 to 50 with acute COVID-19. The chain is built from TRBV7-2 and TRBJ2-7, with a tentative D call TRBD2 (6 bases). The specimen was PBMCs or T cells enriched from blood (not recorded which). The CDR3 spells CASSLVGGAYEQYF. CDR3 DNA sequence: TGTGCCAGCAGCTTAGTGGGCGGGGCCTACGAGCAGTACTTC.